The clone carrying this T cell receptor (beta chain) was counted a few times. Its antigen is not identified. TCRdb passed the reads through MiXCR, listing each CDR3 protein once. Of almost 550,000 distinct CDR3 sequences listed, about 17% are singletons. These data originate in a study of T cell repertoires in cytomegalovirus infection. Study in general: Indications came from public TCR beta signatures; they pointed to CMV infection and to a matching HLA type.

The CDR3 length is 14 residues. V lost 2 bases, J lost 0 bases, and 4 bases lay in between. Study results and limitations: Based on cumulative public TCR beta family frequency, carriers of CMV plus the relevant HLA were identified.

V gene TRBV12-3 or TRBV12-4 combines with J gene TRBJ2-2, with D uncertain. Material: CD8+ T cells from PBMCs. The sequence came from a human donor in good health (CMV status not recorded). Some clones in this sample may be carry-over from other donors' samples. The CDR3 spells CASSLLANTGELFF. In DNA form, the CDR3 reads TGTGCCAGCAGTTTACTCGCGAACACCGGGGAGCTGTTTTTT.